This paragraph covers one T cell receptor beta chain sequence. Antigen unknown. Time point reported: pretreatment peripheral blood. Here immunoSEQ multiplex PCR was the method, and the copy in TCRdb shows in-frame clones only, minus some. The repertoire has about 95,000 clones, roughly 87% of them found once; the top ten carry roughly 2%. This sample is part of a study of PD-L1 blockade in urothelial cancer. In the study overall: Most patients, twenty-five of 29, were males with bladder-origin cancer. Blood analysis occurred 3 weeks (second dose) and 6 weeks after treatment start. General study results and limits: Clones that were tumor-associated expanded more in the blood of durable-benefit patients at 3 weeks.

This CDR3 is built from 15 residues. Per germline, CDR1 SGHRS and CDR2 YFSETQ. V was trimmed by 0 bases and J by 8 bases, leaving 17 bases between them. The source of this sequence is a man aged 55 to 70 with urothelial cancer. Material: PBMCs, obtained around atezolizumab (anti-PD-L1) treatment. This sequence joins TRBV5-1 and TRBJ2-5, with a tentative D call TRBD2 (6 bases). CDR3 sequence (DNA): TGCGCCAGCAGCTTGGAAGGGCGGGAAAGAGAAACCCAGTACTTC. Translated: CASSLEGRERETQYF.